The rows below give T cell receptor beta chains drawn from one sample of a study of TIL therapy for anti-PD-1-resistant metastatic lung cancer. TCRdb's copy holds only in-frame clones and misses some; the assay was immunoSEQ multiplex PCR. The profile shows more than 5,500 clones, about 61% of them singletons. The material sequenced was tumor tissue, taken at baseline. Receptor source: a person aged 25 to 79 with non-small cell lung cancer. Both conserved end residues are part of each CDR3. D genes are given only for firm matches. The size entry is marked missing in some rows and otherwise reads once, few, many or a size class.

DNA: TGTGCCAGCAGCTCGGGACAATCGGGGCAAGAGACCCAGTACTTC
CDR3: CASSSGQSGQETQYF
size: .
V: TRBV5-8
J: TRBJ2-5
D: .

DNA: TGCGCCAGCACGGCAGGGCCGACCTACGAGCAGTACTTC
CDR3: CASTAGPTYEQYF
size: .
V: TRBV5-1
J: TRBJ2-7
D: .

DNA: TGTGCCAGCTCCCGATCGGGACAGGGCCGAAACACCATATATTTT
CDR3: CASSRSGQGRNTIYF
size: .
V: TRBV18
J: TRBJ1-3
D: TRBD1

DNA: TGTGCCAGCAGCGCCGATTATGGGGACATTCAGTACTTC
CDR3: CASSADYGDIQYF
size: .
V: TRBV11-3
J: TRBJ2-4
D: .

DNA: TGTGCCACCAGCTCAATGGGACTAGCGGGGGCACGCTCCTACAATGAGCAGTTCTTC
CDR3: CATSSMGLAGARSYNEQFF
size: few
V: TRBV15
J: TRBJ2-1
D: TRBD2

DNA: TGTGCCAGCAGCTTAGGGCAATGGAGTGGGTACACCGGGGAGCTGTTTTTT
CDR3: CASSLGQWSGYTGELFF
size: few
V: TRBV13
J: TRBJ2-2
D: .

DNA: TGTGCCAGCAGGGGGACCTTAGGCAACCAAGAGACCCAGTACTTC
CDR3: CASRGTLGNQETQYF
size: .
V: TRBV6-5
J: TRBJ2-5
D: .

DNA: TGTGCCAGCAGCTTAGTATTGGTGAGCTCCTACGAGCAGTACTTC
CDR3: CASSLVLVSSYEQYF
size: once
V: TRBV7-2
J: TRBJ2-7
D: .

DNA: TGTGCCAGCAGCTTGGTACTAGCGGGTAGGGAGACCCAGTACTTC
CDR3: CASSLVLAGRETQYF
size: .
V: TRBV5-4
J: TRBJ2-5
D: TRBD2

DNA: TGCAGTGCTAGTTGGACAGGCTCTGGAAACACCATATATTTT
CDR3: CSASWTGSGNTIYF
size: .
V: TRBV20-1
J: TRBJ1-3
D: TRBD1

DNA: TGCGCCAGCAGCCACCCCATTACAAAAGGATCCTATGGCTACACCTTC
CDR3: CASSHPITKGSYGYTF
size: .
V: TRBV4-1
J: TRBJ1-2
D: .

DNA: TGTGCCAGTAGGGCAGGTCCTTCCCTCTACGAGCAGTACTTC
CDR3: CASRAGPSLYEQYF
size: few
V: TRBV19
J: TRBJ2-7
D: .

DNA: TGTGCCAGCAGCCCAAACCCGACTAACGCCGGGGAGCTGTTTTTT
CDR3: CASSPNPTNAGELFF
size: .
V: TRBV7-2
J: TRBJ2-2
D: .

DNA: TGTGCCAGCAGGATCCCGACACAGGGGACCTACGAGCAGTACTTC
CDR3: CASRIPTQGTYEQYF
size: .
V: TRBV27
J: TRBJ2-7
D: TRBD1

DNA: TGTGCCAGCAGCTTGGGGGGGTTTTCTGGAAACACCATATATTTT
CDR3: CASSLGGFSGNTIYF
size: .
V: TRBV11-2
J: TRBJ1-3
D: .

DNA: TGCGCCAGCAGCTTAGGACCCAGAGCCAAAAACATTCAGTACTTC
CDR3: CASSLGPRAKNIQYF
size: .
V: TRBV5-1
J: TRBJ2-4
D: .

DNA: TGCGCCAGCAGCTATCAGGGGGCGAGGAATCAGCCCCAGCATTTT
CDR3: CASSYQGARNQPQHF
size: few
V: TRBV5-1
J: TRBJ1-5
D: TRBD1

DNA: TGTGCCAGTAGTATGCAAACAGGGAGCGAAGAGACCCAGTACTTC
CDR3: CASSMQTGSEETQYF
size: .
V: TRBV19
J: TRBJ2-5
D: .

DNA: TGCGCCAGCAGCCACCCGGGACTAGCGGGAGGCCCCAACCAAGAGACCCAGTACTTC
CDR3: CASSHPGLAGGPNQETQYF
size: medium-sized
V: TRBV4-1
J: TRBJ2-5
D: TRBD2

DNA: TGTGCCAGCAGTGAAGCAGTCAGCTCCTACGAGCAGTACTTC
CDR3: CASSEAVSSYEQYF
size: .
V: TRBV6-1
J: TRBJ2-7
D: .

DNA: TGTGCCACCAGCCTCGGGGGTGGCTACACCTTC
CDR3: CATSLGGGYTF
size: .
V: TRBV3-1/TRBV3-2
J: TRBJ1-2
D: .

DNA: TGCGCCAGCAGCTTGACTATGACGGGACAGGGGACCACCGGGGAGCTGTTTTTT
CDR3: CASSLTMTGQGTTGELFF
size: .
V: TRBV5-1
J: TRBJ2-2
D: TRBD1

DNA: TGTGCTAGTGCCCCAGCGACAGGGATCTATGGCTACACCTTC
CDR3: CASAPATGIYGYTF
size: .
V: TRBV12-5
J: TRBJ1-2
D: TRBD1

DNA: TGCAGTGCTAGAGATAGGAGGGCCCAGCATTTT
CDR3: CSARDRRAQHF
size: .
V: TRBV20-1
J: TRBJ1-5
D: .

DNA: TGTGCCAGCAGCGTTACCGCTTATAGCAATCAGCCCCAGCATTTT
CDR3: CASSVTAYSNQPQHF
size: once
V: TRBV9
J: TRBJ1-5
D: .

DNA: TGTGCCAGCTCTCAGTACCAAGAGACCCAGTACTTC
CDR3: CASSQYQETQYF
size: .
V: TRBV18
J: TRBJ2-5
D: .

DNA: TGTGCCACCAGACCGGGACTAGGTACAGATACGCAGTATTTT
CDR3: CATRPGLGTDTQYF
size: .
V: TRBV19
J: TRBJ2-3
D: TRBD2

DNA: TGTGCCAGCAGCTGGGGACTAGCGGGAGTGACAATCAACTCCGGGCAGTACTTC
CDR3: CASSWGLAGVTINSGQYF
size: few
V: TRBV7-9
J: TRBJ2-7
D: TRBD2

DNA: TGTGCCAGCAGCCAGTATTTCTCGGCAGGGGTATCCTACGAGCAGTACTTC
CDR3: CASSQYFSAGVSYEQYF
size: few
V: TRBV4-2
J: TRBJ2-7
D: .

DNA: TGTGCCTGGCTTCCGGGACAGGGCGGAAAACTGTTTTTT
CDR3: CAWLPGQGGKLFF
size: .
V: TRBV30
J: TRBJ1-4
D: TRBD1